Shown below are 29 T cell receptor beta chains from a single sample sequenced in a study of graft-versus-host responses after intestinal transplantation. Data came from immunoSEQ multiplex PCR; TCRdb stores just in-frame clones and leaves some out. The data contain 85,000 to 100,000 clones, about 91% of them singletons. These receptors' targets are unknown. The source was unstimulated CD4+ T cells sorted from spleen or lymph node cells, collected before transplant. These receptors came from a human donor who was the organ donor for an intestinal transplant.

The chain links TRBV5-1 to TRBJ2-3; 7 nucleotides match TRBD1. The CDR3 has 13 residues. Germline V gives CDR1 SGHRS, CDR2 YFSETQ. With V trimmed by 5 bases and J by 8 bases, 8 bases remained unmatched. The CDR3 here is CASRRRQGSTQYF. For the CDR3, the DNA is TGCGCCAGCAGGCGAAGACAGGGTAGTACGCAGTATTTT.

The V call is TRBV28, the J call TRBJ2-5; a weak D match, TRBD1 (6 bases). This CDR3 region has 14 residues. Germline V gene data show CDR1 as MDHEN and CDR2 as SYDVKM. V lost 2 bases and J lost 8, with 15 bases in between. This CDR3 reads CASSLDLGARTQYF. CDR3 bases: TGTGCCAGCAGTTTAGACCTGGGGGCGAGAACCCAGTACTTC.

V usage is TRBV19 and J usage is TRBJ2-4; 7 bases fit TRBD2. Looked up from germline, CDR1 is LNHDA and CDR2 is SQIVND (reference sequence). This CDR3 comprises 15 residues. J gave up 8 bases and V 7 bases, and 14 bases lay outside the gene matches. The CDR3 nucleotides are TGTGCCAGTACGATCCCTCAGGGAGGGCGGGACATTCAGTACTTC. It codes for CASTIPQGGRDIQYF.

The gene calls are TRBV30 and TRBJ1-2; D may be TRBD1 (6 bases). With 0 bases removed from V and 2 bases from J, the gap between germline ends came to 16 bases. The germline gives CDR1 GTSNPN, CDR2 SVGIG (reference sequence). The CDR3 sequence is 16 residues long. DNA of the CDR3: TGTGCCTGGAGTGTACAGATGGACAGAGCGAACTATGGCTACACCTTC. Its translation is CAWSVQMDRANYGYTF.

This sequence joins TRBV28 and TRBJ2-3; 7 bases align to TRBD1. The junction had 2 bases not matched to a gene; V was cut back by 5 bases and J by 3 bases. Germline V lookup: CDR1 MDHEN, CDR2 SYDVKM. This CDR3 is 13 amino acids long. Here the CDR3 reads CASSETGTDTQYF. CDR3 sequence (DNA): TGTGCCAGCAGTGAGACAGGGACAGATACGCAGTATTTT.

The chain carries TRBV7-2 and TRBJ2-1, with TRBD1 matching over 9 bases. V lost 2 bases to trimming and J lost 8 bases; unmatched junction nucleotides: 7. Germline lookup yields CDR1 SGHTA and CDR2 FQGNSA. The CDR3 extends over 15 amino acids. Written as DNA, the CDR3 is TGTGCCAGCAGCTTAAGGGGACAGGGTGGCTATGAGCAGTTCTTC. Its translation is CASSLRGQGGYEQFF.

Here the CDR3 DNA reads TGTGCCAGTAGTATCCCAGGGGGCGCGGGCTCACCCCTCCACTTT. Translating it yields CASSIPGGAGSPLHF. J is TRBJ1-6 and V is TRBV19; 8 nucleotides agree with TRBD1. With 3 bases clipped from V and 10 bases from J, the junction kept 8 bases outside the gene matches. The length of the CDR3 is 15 residues. Germline V lookup: CDR1 LNHDA, CDR2 SQIVND (reference sequence).

V and J are TRBV5-6 and TRBJ2-3, with a weak D call TRBD2 (5 bases). The CDR3 length is 15 residues. The germline V gene encodes CDR1 SGHDT and CDR2 YYEEEE. V shed 0 bases and J shed 1 base, with 9 bases lying between them. The chain's CDR3 is CASSLGLPGTDTQYF. In DNA form, the CDR3 reads TGTGCCAGCAGCTTGGGACTACCAGGCACAGATACGCAGTATTTT.

V gene TRBV5-1 combines with J gene TRBJ2-3, with 10 positions matching TRBD1. The length of the CDR3 is 15 residues. V shed 0 bases and J 5 bases; nucleotides not matched to a gene: 3. Germline V gene sequence: CDR1 SGHRS, CDR2 YFSETQ. The CDR3 coding sequence is TGCGCCAGCAGCTTGGGACAGGGGGCCCAAGATACGCAGTATTTT. Translation gives CASSLGQGAQDTQYF.

The rearrangement links TRBV30 to TRBJ1-1, with D unclear. The CDR3 is 11 residues long. Germline loops: CDR1 GTSNPN, CDR2 SVGIG (reference sequence). V was pared by 4 bases and J by 7 bases, with 10 bases between. The CDR3, as DNA: TGTGCCTGGATAACCCGCGTTGAAGCTTTCTTT. Protein sequence: CAWITRVEAFF.

The genes are TRBV21-1 and TRBJ1-6; the table gives TRBD1 as D, unverified against the DNA. TRBV21-1 is labeled a pseudogene. The CDR3 runs 16 residues. The CDR3 is CASSKIRVTGKSPLHF. The CDR3 bases are TGTGCCAGCAGCAAAATCCGAGTGACAGGGAAATCACCCCTCCACTTT.

The J gene is TRBJ2-5, the V gene TRBV5-1, with 8 bases that match TRBD1. J lost 0 bases, V lost 2 bases, and 9 bases had no gene match. Looked up from germline, CDR1 is SGHRS and CDR2 is YFSETQ. The CDR3 has 17 residues. This CDR3 reads CASSFGLRGQDQETQYF. CDR3 bases: TGCGCCAGCAGCTTTGGCCTCCGGGGACAGGACCAAGAGACCCAGTACTTC.

The chain joins TRBV20-1 to TRBJ2-5; 8 nucleotides line up with TRBD1. The CDR3 sequence is 11 residues long. J lost 7 bases, V lost 6 bases, and 4 bases had no gene match. Germline lookup yields CDR1 DFQATT and CDR2 SNEGSKA (reference sequence). The CDR3 region has the DNA TGCAGTGCCAAACAGGGGGGGACCCAGTACTTC. Protein product: CSAKQGGTQYF.

The rearrangement links TRBV7-8 to TRBJ2-3; D remains unclear. V was pared by 4 bases and J by 2 bases, with 10 bases between. In germline, CDR1 is SGHVS, CDR2 FQNEAQ. The CDR3 is made up of 14 amino acids. The CDR3 DNA is TGTGCCAGCAGCTCCAACACCCTCACAGATACGCAGTATTTT. Translation: CASSSNTLTDTQYF. The full variable domain, rest sourced from reference TRBV7-8 and TRBJ2-3, is GAGVSQSPRYKVAKRGQDVALRCDPISGHVSLFWYQQALGQGPEFLTYFQNEAQLDKSGLPSDRFFAERPEGSVSTLKIQRTQQEDSAVYLCASSSNTLTDTQYFGPGTRLTVL.

The chain is built from TRBV7-9 and TRBJ2-5; D might be TRBD1 (5 bases). The CDR3 is 16 amino acids. The ends were cut back, 3 bases at V and 0 bases at J, with 14 bases in the middle. Germline CDR1 is SEHNR and CDR2 is FQNEAQ (reference sequence). CDR3 bases: TGTGCCAGCAGCTTGGGGCTAGGGATAGACCAAGAGACCCAGTACTTC. Its protein product is CASSLGLGIDQETQYF.

V and J are TRBV28 and TRBJ2-5; weak D call: TRBD2 (6 bases). This CDR3 has 15 amino acids. V lost 3 bases to trimming and J lost 2 bases, with 13 bases between them. Germline assignment: CDR1 MDHEN and CDR2 SYDVKM. This CDR3 is CASSFSGAGQETQYF. The CDR3 DNA is TGTGCCAGCAGTTTTTCGGGAGCGGGTCAAGAGACCCAGTACTTC.

The chain has TRBV23-1 and TRBJ2-5; D remains unclear. TRBV23-1 is annotated as an ORF whose role is uncertain. Trimming removed 7 bases from V and 5 bases from J, with 11 bases in between. The CDR3 spans 12 residues. The CDR3 sequence is CASIPSWETQYF. DNA for the CDR3: TGCGCCAGCATTCCTAGTTGGGAGACCCAGTACTTC.

This rearrangement joins TRBV11-3 to TRBJ2-7, with no clear D. This CDR3 has 13 residues. Trimming shortened V by 5 bases and J by 6 bases, and 14 bases separated the two germline ends. Per germline, CDR1 SGHNT and CDR2 YENEEA. The CDR3 DNA reads TGTGCCAGCAGCCTCGAACTTTATAGCGAGCAGTACTTC. Translating it yields CASSLELYSEQYF.

The J gene is TRBJ1-2, the V gene TRBV29-1; TRBD1 agrees at 7 bases. The CDR3 length is 17 residues. Germline V gene sequence: CDR1 SQVTM, CDR2 ANQGSEA. The CDR3 coding sequence is TGCTCCGACCCGGATGAAAGGGACAGAAAACCGAACTATGGCTACACCTTC. Protein product: CSDPDERDRKPNYGYTF.

The chain recombines TRBV5-1 with TRBJ2-1; 8 bases are a match to TRBD2. The J segment lost 5 bases and the V segment lost 0 bases, leaving 4 bases of the junction unmatched. In germline, CDR1 is SGHRS, CDR2 YFSETQ. This CDR3 comprises 15 residues. In DNA, the CDR3 is TGCGCCAGCAGCTTGGGCTTAGCGGGACACAATGAGCAGTTCTTC. This translates into CASSLGLAGHNEQFF.

The CDR3 sequence: CASRIAGAQETQYF. The CDR3 coding sequence is TGCGCCAGCCGGATAGCGGGGGCCCAAGAGACCCAGTACTTC. The chain combines TRBV5-1 with TRBJ2-5; 9 bases agree with TRBD2. The V gene's germline CDR1 is SGHRS and CDR2 YFSETQ. Germline trimming cut 7 bases from V and 1 base from J; bases unmatched to any gene: 5. The CDR3 totals 14 residues.

V and J are TRBV18 and TRBJ1-1, with TRBD1 identical over 11 bases. Germline V gene lookup returns CDR1 KGHSH and CDR2 LQKENI. The V and J ends lost 0 bases and 0 bases, in that order; junction bases with no gene match: 3. This CDR3 contains 17 residues. The CDR3 loop is CASSPPGQGGMNTEAFF. For the CDR3, the DNA is TGTGCCAGCTCACCACCGGGACAGGGGGGAATGAACACTGAAGCTTTCTTT.

V is TRBV19 and J is TRBJ2-7, with 8 bases lining up with TRBD1. Germline lookup yields CDR1 LNHDA and CDR2 SQIVND (reference sequence). Unmatched junction bases numbered 7, after V lost 6 bases and J lost 3 bases. The CDR3 loop spans 14 amino acids. The CDR3 sequence is CASSIWTGSYEQYF. As DNA, the CDR3 is TGTGCCAGTAGCATATGGACAGGGAGCTACGAGCAGTACTTC.

The chain recombines TRBV30 with TRBJ1-6, with D perhaps TRBD1 (6 bases). The CDR3 runs to 14 residues. V lost 1 base, J lost 6 bases, and 10 bases lay in between. Looked up from germline, CDR1 is GTSNPN and CDR2 is SVGIG (reference sequence). This CDR3 is CAWSAGHPNSPLHF. The CDR3 DNA reads TGTGCCTGGAGTGCGGGACACCCTAATTCACCCCTCCACTTT.

The chain employs TRBV5-6 and TRBJ1-3, with TRBD1 identical over 8 bases. The CDR3 contains 16 residues. Germline V gene data show CDR1 as SGHDT and CDR2 as YYEEEE. The J segment lost 0 bases and the V segment lost 2 bases, leaving 4 bases of the junction unmatched. CDR3 DNA: TGTGCCAGCAGCTTTGGGACAGGTTTCTCTGGAAACACCATATATTTT. Protein sequence: CASSFGTGFSGNTIYF. Variable domain in full (rest from reference TRBV5-6 and TRBJ1-3): DAGVTQSPTHLIKTRGQQVTLRCSPKSGHDTVSWYQQALGQGPQFIFQYYEEEERQRGNFPDRFSGHQFPNYSSELNVNALLLGDSALYLCASSFGTGFSGNTIYFGEGSWLTVV.

The V gene is TRBV5-1, the J gene TRBJ2-5; 8 nucleotides match TRBD2. With 0 bases clipped from V and 0 bases from J, the junction kept 1 base outside the gene matches. The CDR3 is 15 amino acids. Germline assignment: CDR1 SGHRS and CDR2 YFSETQ. The CDR3 loop is CASSLDGGDQETQYF. In DNA, the CDR3 is TGCGCCAGCAGCTTGGACGGGGGGGACCAAGAGACCCAGTACTTC.

V and J are TRBV19 and TRBJ1-5; D ambiguous. Looked up from germline, CDR1 is LNHDA and CDR2 is SQIVND (reference sequence). V gave up 9 bases and J gave up 4 bases, with 10 bases separating them. The CDR3 loop spans 12 amino acids. Here the CDR3 DNA reads TGTGCCAGCCGACACCTTAATCAGCCCCAGCATTTT. Encoded protein: CASRHLNQPQHF.

The rearrangement links TRBV7-9 to TRBJ1-4; weak D call: TRBD1 (6 bases). CDR1 is SEHNR, CDR2 FQNEAQ, per germline (reference sequence). The CDR3 loop spans 13 amino acids. V lost 4 bases, J lost 7 bases, and 10 bases lay in between. The CDR3 loop is CASSSIRGEKLFF. CDR3 bases: TGTGCCAGCAGCTCAATCAGGGGTGAAAAACTGTTTTTT. Full variable domain (outside the CDR3, taken from reference TRBV7-9 and TRBJ1-4): DTGVSQNPRHKITKRGQNVTFRCDPISEHNRLYWYRQTLGQGPEFLTYFQNEAQLEKSRLLSDRFSAERPKGSFSTLEIQRTEQGDSAMYLCASSSIRGEKLFFGSGTQLSVL.

The sample holds one count of this clone. The rearrangement joins TRBV7-9 to TRBJ2-7; D perhaps matches TRBD1 (5 bases). Per the germline V gene, CDR1 is SEHNR and CDR2 is FQNEAQ (reference sequence). The V end was cut by 5 bases, the J end by 4 bases, with 15 bases between. The CDR3 is 14 amino acids. The CDR3 DNA follows: TGTGCCAGCAGCGTAGTCCCCCAGGGTTACGAGCAGTACTTC. This encodes CASSVVPQGYEQYF.